This T cell receptor beta chain was captured by sequencing in a study of T cells in Graves' hyperthyroidism and ophthalmopathy. This clonotype was recorded a few times. Its antigen is still unknown. CDR1 is DFQATT, CDR2 SNEGSKA, per germline (reference sequence). The CDR3 is 15 residues long. Study-level results: Through a model of 13 V-J features, ophthalmopathy was separated from stable hyperthyroidism.

RNA transcripts were the template for amplifying TCR beta CDR3 regions. Initially, a first-round RT-PCR of the TCR CDR3 employed the HTBI primer set. Using its own MiXCR run on the multiplex PCR reads, TCRdb lists one record per CDR3 protein. Among about 560,000 distinct CDR3 sequences listed, approximately 15% were seen once. The material sequenced was blood. The origin of this receptor is a woman aged 18-35 years with Graves' hyperthyroidism. The chain has TRBV20-1 and TRBJ2-3; the match to TRBD1 covers 7 bases. CDR3 sequence: CSADRTVLGTDTQYF. The CDR3 coding sequence is TGCAGCGCGGACAGGACGGTCCTGGGCACAGATACGCAGTATTTT.